This T cell receptor beta chain derives from a study of monozygotic twins with cystic fibrosis. Clones were read by immunoSEQ multiplex PCR, and TCRdb kept only the in-frame ones, dropping some. The profile shows around 30,000 clones, about 85% of them singletons. This CDR3 contains 17 residues. Germline trimming cut 3 bases from V and 1 base from J; bases unmatched to any gene: 10. Germline V lookup: CDR1 LNHDA, CDR2 SQIVND (reference sequence). The chain recombines TRBV19 with TRBJ1-1, with 8 positions matching TRBD1. This clonotype was obtained from a girl aged 2-10 years with cystic fibrosis. Sequences were obtained from blood. The DNA for the CDR3 is TGTGCCAGTAGTATTTTGGGGACAGGATATAGGAACACTGAAGCTTTCTTT. This encodes CASSILGTGYRNTEAFF.